This TCR beta chain was obtained from a study of blood T cell repertoires in COVID-19. Turning to the study itself: PBMCs, B-cell-depleted T cells, or T cells were the source of the cDNA or gDNA that made up the material.

The J segment lost 4 bases and the V segment lost 2 bases, leaving 5 bases of the junction unmatched. Germline lookup yields CDR1 MGHRA and CDR2 YSYEKL. This CDR3 contains 16 residues. Methods used by the authors: Cell counts per sample came from amplifying reference gene primers. Here immunoSEQ multiplex PCR was the method, and the copy in TCRdb shows in-frame clones only, minus some. V, J and clone size were drawn from that table, and D and trimming were deduced from the DNA. The sample gives around 180,000 clones, approximately 90% of which show up once; about 4.2% is in the top ten. The clonotype was recovered from a human donor in a cohort sampled during active COVID-19. This sequence joins TRBV4-1 and TRBJ2-1; 10 nucleotides agree with TRBD2. Sequenced input: peripheral blood. The CDR3 protein is CASSQQSGGVYNEQFF. CDR3 coding DNA: TGCGCCAGCAGCCAACAGAGCGGGGGGGTTTACAATGAGCAGTTCTTC.